This TCR beta chain was captured in a study of breast tumors, draining lymph nodes, adjacent tissues. In this sample, this clonotype turned up many times. Unmatched junction bases numbered 12, after V lost 6 bases and J lost 4 bases. This CDR3 contains 15 residues. CDR1 and CDR2 from the germline V gene are SGHTS and YDEGEE. Breast cancer patients provided tissue from their axillary draining lymph nodes. One entry per CDR3 protein, called by TCRdb with MiXCR from the multiplex PCR reads. The sample lists 70,000 to 85,000 distinct CDR3 sequences, roughly a fifth occurring once. This clonotype was sampled from a female donor with breast cancer. Some clones in this sample may be carry-over from other donors' samples. Sequencing used axillary lymph node tissue. V gene TRBV5-8 combines with J gene TRBJ2-5, with 7 bases that match TRBD2. The CDR3 nucleotides are TGTGCCAGCATCCCTCGGGGCAGGGAGGGAGAGACCCAGTACTTC. This translates into CASIPRGREGETQYF. Supplemented by reference TRBV5-8 and TRBJ2-5, the full variable domain reads EAGVTQSPTHLIKTRGQQATLRCSPISGHTSVYWYQQALGLGLQFLLWYDEGEERNRGNFPPRFSGRQFPNYSSELNVNALELEDSALYLCASIPRGREGETQYFGPGTRLLVL.